This TCR beta chain was sequenced for a study of T cell changes during pregnancy in multiple sclerosis. This CDR3 is 15 amino acids long. The V gene's germline CDR1 is LNHDA and CDR2 SQIVND (reference sequence). V lost 3 bases, J lost 8 bases, and 19 bases lay in between. Using immunoSEQ multiplex PCR, the repertoire was profiled, and TCRdb retains in-frame clones only, with some absent. The sample includes 50,000 to 80,000 clones, 91% of them seen just once. This clone was counted only a few times. The source material was CD8+ T cells from peripheral blood mononuclear cells, sampled before pregnancy. This clonotype was sampled from a female donor with multiple sclerosis, enrolled in a pregnancy study. The chain is built from TRBV19 and TRBJ1-2, with D possibly TRBD1 on 5 matching bases. CDR3 DNA sequence: TGTGCCAGTAGTATGGATGGGGGGGAAGGCCGGGGCTACACCTTC. This sequence encodes CASSMDGGEGRGYTF.